The text below deals with one T cell receptor (beta chain). As yet, its antigen is unknown. The data were produced by immunoSEQ multiplex PCR, yet TCRdb's version contains in-frame clones alone and is incomplete. This sample carries tens of thousands of clones, 69% of them seen once, and the ten largest clones take roughly 12%. The data were taken from a study of cytotoxic CD8 clonotypes in ibrutinib-treated CLL. Study in general: Researchers reported ten to twelve relapsed/refractory and approximately 16 treatment-naive patients, under 18 of them IGHV unmutated. The study, taken as a whole, reports: Starting clonality was above that of age-matched healthy donors and tracked circulating CD8+ T-cell counts.

CDR1 is MNHNY and CDR2 is SVGAGI in the germline V gene (reference sequence). Germline trimming cut 6 bases from V and 5 bases from J; bases unmatched to any gene: 9. The CDR3 loop spans 15 amino acids. Extraction of roughly 2 micrograms of genomic DNA from cryopreserved PBMCs supplied material for TCR beta libraries. J is TRBJ2-2 and V is TRBV6-6, with TRBD2 matching over 7 bases. Sequences were derived from PBMCs, sampled after 12 months of ibrutinib treatment. This clonotype originated in a human donor with chronic lymphocytic leukemia. The CDR3: CASSREGGTTGELFF. In DNA, the CDR3 is TGTGCCAGCAGCAGGGAGGGAGGGACGACCGGGGAGCTGTTTTTT.